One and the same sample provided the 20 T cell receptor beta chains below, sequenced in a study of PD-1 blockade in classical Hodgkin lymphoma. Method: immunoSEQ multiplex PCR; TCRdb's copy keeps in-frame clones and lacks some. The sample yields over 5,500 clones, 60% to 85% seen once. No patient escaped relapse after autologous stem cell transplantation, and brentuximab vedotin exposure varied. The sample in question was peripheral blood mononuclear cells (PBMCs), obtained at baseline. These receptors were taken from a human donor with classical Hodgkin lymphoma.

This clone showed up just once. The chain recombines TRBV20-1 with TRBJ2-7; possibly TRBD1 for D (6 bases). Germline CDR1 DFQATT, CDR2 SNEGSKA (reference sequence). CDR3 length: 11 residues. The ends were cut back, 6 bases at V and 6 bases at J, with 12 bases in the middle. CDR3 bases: TGCAGTGCCTCGACAGGTGTCGAGCAGTACTTC. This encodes CSASTGVEQYF.

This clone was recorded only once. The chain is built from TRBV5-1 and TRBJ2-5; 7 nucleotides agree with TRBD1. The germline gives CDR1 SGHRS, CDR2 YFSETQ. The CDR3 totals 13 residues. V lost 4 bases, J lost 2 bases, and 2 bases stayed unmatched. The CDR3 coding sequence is TGCGCCAGCAGCGGGGGACAGCAAGAGACCCAGTACTTC. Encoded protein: CASSGGQQETQYF.

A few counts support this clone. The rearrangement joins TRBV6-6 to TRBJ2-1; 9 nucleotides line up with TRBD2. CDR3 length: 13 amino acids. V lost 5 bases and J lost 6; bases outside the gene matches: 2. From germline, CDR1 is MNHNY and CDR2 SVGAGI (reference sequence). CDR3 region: CASSPGLANEQFF. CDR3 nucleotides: TGTGCCAGCAGTCCGGGACTAGCCAATGAGCAGTTCTTC.

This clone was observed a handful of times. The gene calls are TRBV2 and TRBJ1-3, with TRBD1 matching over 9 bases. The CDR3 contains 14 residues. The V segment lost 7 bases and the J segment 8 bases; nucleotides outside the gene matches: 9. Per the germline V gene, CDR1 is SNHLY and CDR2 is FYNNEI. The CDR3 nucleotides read TGTGCCAGCATCTCGGACAGGGGCCGGGACACCATATATTTT. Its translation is CASISDRGRDTIYF. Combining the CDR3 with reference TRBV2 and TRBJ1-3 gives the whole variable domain EPEVTQTPSHQVTQMGQEVILRCVPISNHLYFYWYRQILGQKVEFLVSFYNNEISEKSEIFDDQFSVERPDGSNFTLKIRSTKLEDSAMYFCASISDRGRDTIYFGEGSWLTVV.

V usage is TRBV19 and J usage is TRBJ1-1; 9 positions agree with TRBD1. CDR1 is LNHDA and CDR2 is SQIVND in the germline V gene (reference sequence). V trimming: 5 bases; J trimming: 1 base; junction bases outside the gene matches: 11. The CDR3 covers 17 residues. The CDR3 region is CASSFTGGWSGNTEAFF. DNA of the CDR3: TGTGCCAGTAGTTTCACAGGGGGCTGGTCAGGGAACACTGAAGCTTTCTTT.

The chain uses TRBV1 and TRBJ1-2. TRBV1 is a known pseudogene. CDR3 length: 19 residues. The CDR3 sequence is CTSSQGGKSTGGTDYGYTF. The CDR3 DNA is TGCACCAGCAGCCAAGGAGGTAAGAGTACCGGGGGGACGGATTATGGCTACACCTTC.

The chain's CDR3 is CASSEGAAFRYTF. The CDR3 nucleotides are TGTGCCAGCAGTGAGGGGGCCGCATTCCGCTACACCTTC. This chain uses TRBV2 with TRBJ1-2; D may be TRBD1 (6 bases). V lost 3 bases and J lost 9, with 14 bases in between. CDR3 length equals 13 residues. The germline CDR1 and CDR2 sequences are SNHLY and FYNNEI.

The CDR3 protein is CAWGQGNIQYF. The CDR3 nucleotides read TGTGCCTGGGGACAGGGAAACATTCAGTACTTC. The V gene is TRBV30, the J gene TRBJ2-4; TRBD1 matches 8 bases. In germline, CDR1 is GTSNPN, CDR2 SVGIG (reference sequence). CDR3 size: 11 residues. The junction had 0 bases not matched to a gene; V was cut back by 5 bases and J by 6 bases. Supplemented by reference TRBV30 and TRBJ2-4, the full variable domain reads SQTIHQWPATLVQPVGSPLSLECTVEGTSNPNLYWYRQAAGRGLQLLFYSVGIGQISSEVPQNLSASRPQDRQFILSSKKLLLSDSGFYLCAWGQGNIQYFGAGTRLSVL.

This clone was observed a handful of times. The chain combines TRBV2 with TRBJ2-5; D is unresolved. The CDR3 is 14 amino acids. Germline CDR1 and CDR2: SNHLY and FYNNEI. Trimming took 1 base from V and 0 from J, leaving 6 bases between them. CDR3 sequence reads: CASSEETDQETQYF. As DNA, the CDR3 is TGTGCCAGCAGTGAAGAAACGGACCAAGAGACCCAGTACTTC.

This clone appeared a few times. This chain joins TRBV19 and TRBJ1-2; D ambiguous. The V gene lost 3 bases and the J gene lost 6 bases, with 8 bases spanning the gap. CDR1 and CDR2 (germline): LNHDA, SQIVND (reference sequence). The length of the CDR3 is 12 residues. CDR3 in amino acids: CASSMLQNGYTF. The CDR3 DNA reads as TGTGCCAGTAGTATGCTTCAGAATGGCTACACCTTC.

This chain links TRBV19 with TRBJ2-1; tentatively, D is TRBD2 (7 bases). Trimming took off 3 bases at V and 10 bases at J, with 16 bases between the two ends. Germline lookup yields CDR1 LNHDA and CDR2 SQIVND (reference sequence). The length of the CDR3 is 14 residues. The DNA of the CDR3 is TGTGCCAGTAGTATCGGAGGGGGGGTTGAAGAGCAGTTCTTC. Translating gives CASSIGGGVEEQFF.

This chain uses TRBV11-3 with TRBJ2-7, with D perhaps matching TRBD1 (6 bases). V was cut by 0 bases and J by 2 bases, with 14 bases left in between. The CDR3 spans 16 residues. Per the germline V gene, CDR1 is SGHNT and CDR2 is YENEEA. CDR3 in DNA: TGTGCCAGCAGCTTAGAGCAGACAGGCGGCACCTACGAGCAGTACTTC. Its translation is CASSLEQTGGTYEQYF.

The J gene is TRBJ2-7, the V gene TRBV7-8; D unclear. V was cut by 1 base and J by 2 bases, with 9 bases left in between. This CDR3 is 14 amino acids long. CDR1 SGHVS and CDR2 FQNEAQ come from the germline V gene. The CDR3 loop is CASSLGTSTYEQYF. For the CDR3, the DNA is TGTGCCAGCAGCTTAGGGACCTCCACCTACGAGCAGTACTTC.

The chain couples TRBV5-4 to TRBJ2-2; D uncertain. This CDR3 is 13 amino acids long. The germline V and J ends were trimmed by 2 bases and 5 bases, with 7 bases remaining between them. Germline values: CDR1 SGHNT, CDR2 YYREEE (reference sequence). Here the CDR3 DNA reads TGTGCCAGCAGCTTAGGTGGGACCGGGGAGCTGTTTTTT. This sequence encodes CASSLGGTGELFF.

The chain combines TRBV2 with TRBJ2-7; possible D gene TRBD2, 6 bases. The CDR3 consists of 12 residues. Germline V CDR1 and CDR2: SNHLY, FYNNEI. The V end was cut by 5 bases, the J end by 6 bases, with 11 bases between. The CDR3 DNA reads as TGTGCCAGCAGTCCCCAGGGAGGCGAGCAGTACTTC. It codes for CASSPQGGEQYF.

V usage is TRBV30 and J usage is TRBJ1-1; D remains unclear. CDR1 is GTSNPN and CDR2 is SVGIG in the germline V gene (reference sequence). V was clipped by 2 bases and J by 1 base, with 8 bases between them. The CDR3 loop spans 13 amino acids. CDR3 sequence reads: CAWSLASNTEAFF. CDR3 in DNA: TGTGCCTGGAGTCTCGCCTCGAACACTGAAGCTTTCTTT. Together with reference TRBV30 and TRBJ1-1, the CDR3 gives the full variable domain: SQTIHQWPATLVQPVGSPLSLECTVEGTSNPNLYWYRQAAGRGLQLLFYSVGIGQISSEVPQNLSASRPQDRQFILSSKKLLLSDSGFYLCAWSLASNTEAFFGQGTRLTVV.

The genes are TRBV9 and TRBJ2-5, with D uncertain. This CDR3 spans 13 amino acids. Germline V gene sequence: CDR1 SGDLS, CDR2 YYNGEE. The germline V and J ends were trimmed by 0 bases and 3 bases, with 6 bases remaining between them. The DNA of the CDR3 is TGTGCCAGCAGCGTAGCTCAGGAAGAGACCCAGTACTTC. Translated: CASSVAQEETQYF. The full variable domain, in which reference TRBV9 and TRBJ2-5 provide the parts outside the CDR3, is DSGVTQTPKHLITATGQRVTLRCSPRSGDLSVYWYQQSLDQGLQFLIQYYNGEERAKGNILERFSAQQFPDLHSELNLSSLELGDSALYFCASSVAQEETQYFGPGTRLLVL.

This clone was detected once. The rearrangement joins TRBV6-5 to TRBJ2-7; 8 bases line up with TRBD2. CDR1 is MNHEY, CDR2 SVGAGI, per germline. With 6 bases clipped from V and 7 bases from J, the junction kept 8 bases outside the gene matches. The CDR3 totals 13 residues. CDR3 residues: CASRTLAVREQYF. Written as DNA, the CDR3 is TGTGCCAGCAGGACACTAGCGGTAAGGGAGCAGTACTTC.

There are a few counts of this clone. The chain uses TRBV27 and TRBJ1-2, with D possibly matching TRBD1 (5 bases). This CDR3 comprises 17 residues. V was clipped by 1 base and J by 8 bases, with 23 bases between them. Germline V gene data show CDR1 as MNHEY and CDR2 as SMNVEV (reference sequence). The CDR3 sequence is CASSLLPPRGLREGYTF. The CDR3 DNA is TGTGCCAGCAGTTTATTACCCCCCCGGGGCCTCCGGGAGGGCTACACCTTC.

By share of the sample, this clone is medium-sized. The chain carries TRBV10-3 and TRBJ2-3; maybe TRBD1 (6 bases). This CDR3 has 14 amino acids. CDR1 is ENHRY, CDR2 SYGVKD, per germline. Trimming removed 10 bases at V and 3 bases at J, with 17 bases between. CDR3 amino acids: CATAGTLLTDTQYF. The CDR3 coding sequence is TGTGCCACCGCCGGGACACTTCTAACAGATACGCAGTATTTT.